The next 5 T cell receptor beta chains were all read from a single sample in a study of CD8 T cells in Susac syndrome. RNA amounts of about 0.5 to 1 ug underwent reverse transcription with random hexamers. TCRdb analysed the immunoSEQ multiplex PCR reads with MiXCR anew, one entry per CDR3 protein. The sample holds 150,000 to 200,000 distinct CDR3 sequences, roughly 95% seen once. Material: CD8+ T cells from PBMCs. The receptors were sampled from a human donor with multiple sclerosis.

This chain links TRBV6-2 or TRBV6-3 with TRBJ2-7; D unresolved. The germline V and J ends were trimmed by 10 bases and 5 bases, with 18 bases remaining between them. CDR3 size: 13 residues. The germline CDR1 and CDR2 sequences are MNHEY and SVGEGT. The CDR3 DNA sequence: TGTGCCACGAGCCGGACCTCGTTCCACGAGCAGTACTTC. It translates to CATSRTSFHEQYF.

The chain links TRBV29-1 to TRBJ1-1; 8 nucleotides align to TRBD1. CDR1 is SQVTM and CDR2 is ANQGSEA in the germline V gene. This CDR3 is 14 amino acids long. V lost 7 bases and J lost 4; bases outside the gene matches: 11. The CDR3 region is CSAGGGQAATEAFF. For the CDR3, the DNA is TGCAGCGCCGGAGGGGGACAGGCTGCCACTGAAGCTTTCTTT.

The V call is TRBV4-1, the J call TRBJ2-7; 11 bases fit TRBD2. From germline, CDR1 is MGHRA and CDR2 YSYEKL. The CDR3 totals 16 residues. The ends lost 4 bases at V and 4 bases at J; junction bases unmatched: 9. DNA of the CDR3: TGCGCCAGCAGCCTCCTCTTACTAGCGGGGGCTTACGAGCAGTACTTC. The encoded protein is CASSLLLLAGAYEQYF.

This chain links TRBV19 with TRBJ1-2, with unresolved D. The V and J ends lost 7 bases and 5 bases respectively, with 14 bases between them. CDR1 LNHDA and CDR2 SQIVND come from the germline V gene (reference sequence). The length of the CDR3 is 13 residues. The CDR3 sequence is CASNPAGDYGYTF. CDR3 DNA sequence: TGTGCCAGTAATCCGGCAGGAGATTATGGCTACACCTTC.

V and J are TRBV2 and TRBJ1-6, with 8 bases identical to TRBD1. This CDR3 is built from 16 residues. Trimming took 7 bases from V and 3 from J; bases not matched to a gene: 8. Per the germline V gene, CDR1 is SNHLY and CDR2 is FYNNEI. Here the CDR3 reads CASTGQVPYYNSPLHF. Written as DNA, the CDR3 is TGTGCCAGCACGGGACAGGTTCCCTACTATAATTCACCCCTCCACTTT.